The 21 T cell receptor beta chains presented below share a single source sample, sequenced in a study of vaccination and CD4 T cells after COVID-19. Their antigen targets remain unknown. Treatment defined: 10-day PBMC culture with coronavirus spike peptide pools or control peptides (ViraFEST assay). The Oncomine TCR Beta short-read assay was applied to DNA of cultured CD4+ T cells. MiXCR, applied by TCRdb to the PCR reads, yields one record per CDR3 protein. The sample includes about 20,000 distinct CDR3 sequences, approximately 70% of them seen just once. The sample taken for sequencing was CD4+ T cells from blood, cultured in vitro. These receptors were obtained from a human donor who had recovered from COVID-19.

The chain recombines TRBV20-1 with TRBJ2-5, with D possibly matching TRBD1 (6 bases). CDR3 length equals 14 residues. From germline, CDR1 is DFQATT and CDR2 SNEGSKA (reference sequence). V lost 5 bases to trimming and J lost 5 bases, with 18 bases between them. CDR3 region: CSAPPLTGPETQYF. The CDR3 DNA sequence: TGCAGTGCTCCCCCGCTGACAGGCCCGGAGACCCAGTACTTC.

This clonotype came up a few times. The rearrangement uses TRBV18 and TRBJ2-5, with D unclear. The V and J ends lost 3 bases and 2 bases respectively, with 16 bases between them. Germline CDR1 and CDR2: KGHSH and LQKENI. CDR3 length: 16 residues. CDR3 bases: TGTGCCAGCTCACCGACCGCTCTAGTGCTACAAGAGACCCAGTACTTC. Protein: CASSPTALVLQETQYF.

This clonotype was counted a few times. V usage is TRBV6-2 or TRBV6-3 and J usage is TRBJ2-1, with TRBD2 matching over 9 bases. Germline CDR1 and CDR2: MNHEY and SVGEGT. This CDR3 region has 14 residues. Trimming cost V 5 bases and J 4 bases; bases outside gene matches: 3. Written as DNA, the CDR3 is TGTGCCAGCAGTGTTCTAGCGGGATACAATGAGCAGTTCTTC. It yields the protein CASSVLAGYNEQFF.

V gene TRBV7-9 combines with J gene TRBJ1-2; the match to TRBD1 covers 7 bases. The CDR3 sequence is 15 residues long. V shed 5 bases and J 4 bases; nucleotides not matched to a gene: 10. Germline CDR1 is SEHNR and CDR2 is FQNEAQ (reference sequence). The CDR3 region is CASSVWDSMIYGYTF. In nucleotides, the CDR3 is TGTGCCAGCAGCGTATGGGACAGCATGATCTATGGCTACACCTTC.

The V and J genes are TRBV28 and TRBJ1-1; perhaps TRBD1 as D (6 bases). The CDR3 covers 15 residues. Germline CDR1 MDHEN, CDR2 SYDVKM. Trimming pared 1 base from V and 7 bases from J, leaving 16 bases between. The CDR3 bases are TGTGCCAGCAGTTTATATGGGACAACCCCCTTTGAAGCTTTCTTT. It codes for CASSLYGTTPFEAFF.

The chain employs TRBV19 and TRBJ1-1; 8 bases line up with TRBD1. The CDR3 consists of 13 residues. V gave up 5 bases and J gave up 11 bases; unmatched junction bases: 10. Germline-derived CDR1 and CDR2 are LNHDA and SQIVND (reference sequence). CDR3 in DNA: TGTGCCAGTAGTCGACAGGGGCTGGGTGGGGCTTTCTTT. Its translation is CASSRQGLGGAFF.

The sample holds a few counts of this clonotype. The chain employs TRBV6-1 and TRBJ1-5, with D hard to call. Germline lookup yields CDR1 MNHNS and CDR2 SASEGT. This CDR3 is built from 13 residues. V lost 4 bases and J 7 bases, leaving 11 bases between the germline ends. CDR3 nucleotides: TGTGCCAGCAGTGTTAGGCCAAGCCAGCCCCAGCATTTT. This gives the protein CASSVRPSQPQHF.

V and J are TRBV6-5 and TRBJ2-1; either TRBD1 or TRBD2 may supply D (5 bases each). The CDR3 covers 15 residues. Trimming left V 4 bases short and J 5 bases short, with 15 bases between. CDR1 and CDR2 (germline): MNHEY, SVGAGI. CDR3 protein: CASSSRDLPNNEQFF. The CDR3 DNA is TGTGCCAGCAGTTCCCGGGACCTTCCTAACAATGAGCAGTTCTTC.

In nucleotides, the CDR3 is TGTGCCAGCAGTTCTCCACAGGGAACTAACTATGGCTACACCTTC. Protein product: CASSSPQGTNYGYTF. The V and J genes are TRBV6-5 and TRBJ1-2; D is perhaps TRBD1 (6 bases). This CDR3 is built from 15 residues. The V end was cut by 4 bases, the J end by 0 bases, with 12 bases between. Germline loops: CDR1 MNHEY, CDR2 SVGAGI.

The V gene is TRBV15, the J gene TRBJ2-5, with D tentatively TRBD1 (6 bases). The germline CDR1 and CDR2 sequences are LNHNV and YYDKDF (reference sequence). Trimming left V 6 bases short and J 4 bases short, with 18 bases between. CDR3 length equals 15 residues. CDR3 residues: CATRTRGIRGETQYF. In nucleotides, the CDR3 is TGTGCCACCAGGACGAGGGGGATTAGGGGAGAGACCCAGTACTTC.

CDR3 bases: TGTGCCAGCAGCTTGGGACAGAACTATGGCTACACCTTC. It translates to CASSLGQNYGYTF. The genes are TRBV6-1 and TRBJ1-2, with TRBD1 identical over 7 bases. V was pared by 6 bases and J by 2 bases, with 3 bases of the junction left unmatched. This CDR3 region has 13 residues. Germline CDR1 and CDR2: MNHNS and SASEGT.

The V gene is TRBV15, the J gene TRBJ1-1; D may be TRBD1 (6 bases). The germline CDR1 and CDR2 sequences are LNHNV and YYDKDF (reference sequence). The V end was cut by 0 bases, the J end by 3 bases, with 20 bases between. This CDR3 is 18 amino acids long. The CDR3 region has the DNA TGTGCCACCAGCAGAGATAACCCTCTTCGGGAGGGGGACACTGAAGCTTTCTTT. It translates to CATSRDNPLREGDTEAFF.

This clonotype was recorded a few times. The chain combines TRBV6-2 or TRBV6-3 with TRBJ2-7; maybe TRBD2 (5 bases). In germline, CDR1 is MNHEY, CDR2 SVGEGT. Trimming stripped 2 bases from V and 2 bases from J, with 13 bases between. The CDR3 is made up of 15 amino acids. Here the CDR3 DNA reads TGTGCCAGCAGTTACCGGGAAGGGCTAACCTACGAGCAGTACTTC. Its protein product is CASSYREGLTYEQYF.

This clonotype was recorded once. The CDR3: CASDTQGWDTEAFF. The DNA for the CDR3 is TGTGCCAGCGATACCCAGGGGTGGGACACTGAAGCTTTCTTT. The J gene is TRBJ1-1, the V gene TRBV6-1; possibly TRBD1 for D (6 bases). CDR3 size: 14 residues. V was clipped by 8 bases and J by 3 bases, with 16 bases between them. CDR1 MNHNS and CDR2 SASEGT come from the germline V gene.

The rearrangement joins TRBV4-2 to TRBJ2-7; 8 nucleotides align to TRBD2. V lost 4 bases, J lost 3 bases, and 8 bases stayed unmatched. CDR1 and CDR2 from the germline V gene are LGHNA and YNFKEQ. The CDR3 consists of 15 residues. DNA of the CDR3: TGTGCCAGCAGCCTCTTAACGAGCGGGAGCTACGAGCAGTACTTC. Amino acid sequence: CASSLLTSGSYEQYF.

This clonotype occurred once. The chain joins TRBV6-2 or TRBV6-3 to TRBJ1-2; perhaps TRBD1 as D (5 bases). The germline V gene has CDR1 MNHEY and CDR2 SVGEGT. Trimming left V 8 bases short and J 2 bases short, with 15 bases between. The CDR3 has 14 amino acids. The CDR3: CASRPDDRNYGYTF. The CDR3 bases are TGTGCCAGCCGGCCTGATGACAGAAACTATGGCTACACCTTC.

This clonotype was counted between two and nine times. The chain links TRBV20-1 to TRBJ2-2; the D is unclear. Germline CDR1 and CDR2: DFQATT and SNEGSKA (reference sequence). The CDR3 extends over 13 amino acids. The V gene lost 0 bases and the J gene lost 3 bases, with 5 bases spanning the gap. DNA of the CDR3: TGCAGTGCTAGAGATAGGGACACCGGGGAGCTGTTTTTT. The encoded protein is CSARDRDTGELFF.

This sequence joins TRBV11-2 and TRBJ1-4; TRBD1 matches at 10 bases. From germline, CDR1 is SGHAT and CDR2 FQNNGV. With V trimmed by 5 bases and J by 4 bases, 7 bases remained unmatched. This CDR3 spans 16 amino acids. CDR3 DNA sequence: TGTGCCAGCAGCCAAAGCGGGGACAGGGGTAATGAAAAACTGTTTTTT. As protein: CASSQSGDRGNEKLFF.

The gene calls are TRBV5-4 and TRBJ1-1, with 7 bases identical to TRBD1. The J segment lost 6 bases and the V segment lost 0 bases, leaving 5 bases of the junction unmatched. The CDR3 covers 14 residues. Germline V lookup: CDR1 SGHNT, CDR2 YYREEE (reference sequence). The CDR3: CASSLVGGGAEAFF. The CDR3 DNA is TGTGCCAGCAGCTTGGTAGGGGGCGGCGCTGAAGCTTTCTTT.

The V call is TRBV27, the J call TRBJ2-7; 15 bases are a match to TRBD2. CDR1 is MNHEY, CDR2 SMNVEV, per germline (reference sequence). The V segment lost 8 bases and the J segment 4 bases; nucleotides outside the gene matches: 12. The CDR3 runs to 17 residues. The chain's CDR3 is CASRMDGLAGGRYEQYF. The CDR3 nucleotides are TGTGCCAGCCGAATGGACGGACTAGCGGGAGGGAGGTACGAGCAGTACTTC.

The J gene is TRBJ2-7, the V gene TRBV7-2, with 12 positions matching TRBD2. Germline trimming cut 3 bases from V and 6 bases from J; bases unmatched to any gene: 18. CDR3 length equals 19 residues. Germline values: CDR1 SGHTA, CDR2 FQGNSA. CDR3 amino acids: CASSLGPPGLAGKASEQYF. The CDR3 region has the DNA TGTGCCAGCAGCTTGGGGCCTCCGGGACTAGCGGGCAAGGCTTCCGAGCAGTACTTC.